This T cell receptor beta chain was documented in a study of T cell responses to AZD1222 COVID-19 vaccine. Study findings and constraints: Targeting of unmutated variant regions was reportedly seen in nearly half of spike-specific TCRs.

With regard to this clone: No antigen is known for it.

In germline, CDR1 is LNHDA, CDR2 SQIVND (reference sequence). Trimming took 4 bases from V and 2 from J; bases not matched to a gene: 5. The CDR3 spans 14 residues. TCRdb's table, derived via immunoSEQ multiplex PCR, lists solely in-frame clones and lacks some. The repertoire consists of about 130,000 clones, with about 91% occurring once and the leading ten covering 1.5% to 2%. The clonotype originates from an adult in good health. The sample was peripheral blood, taken on day 0 of AZD1222 vaccination. The J gene is TRBJ2-7, the V gene TRBV19; 7 positions match TRBD1. The CDR3 is CASSKWDSPYEQYF. The CDR3 region has the DNA TGTGCCAGTAGTAAATGGGACAGCCCCTACGAGCAGTACTTC.